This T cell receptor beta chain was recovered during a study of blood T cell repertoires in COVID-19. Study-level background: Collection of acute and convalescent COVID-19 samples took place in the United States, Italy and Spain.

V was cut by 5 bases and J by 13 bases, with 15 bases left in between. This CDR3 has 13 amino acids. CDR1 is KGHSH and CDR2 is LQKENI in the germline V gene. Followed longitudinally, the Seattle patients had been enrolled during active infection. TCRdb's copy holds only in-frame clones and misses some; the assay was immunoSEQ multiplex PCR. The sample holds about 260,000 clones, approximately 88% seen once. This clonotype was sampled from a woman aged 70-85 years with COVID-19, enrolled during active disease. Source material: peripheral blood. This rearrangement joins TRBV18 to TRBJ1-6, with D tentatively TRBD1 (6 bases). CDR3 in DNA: TGTGCCAGCTCAACGGACAGAGACGGGCCCCTCCACTTT. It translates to CASSTDRDGPLHF.